This note documents a single TCR beta chain sequence. Using immunoSEQ multiplex PCR, the repertoire was profiled, and TCRdb retains in-frame clones only, with some absent. The repertoire includes about 110,000 clones, roughly 90% of them detected once, and approximately 5.4% sits in the top ten. There are 15 residues in the CDR3. Per germline, CDR1 SGHKS and CDR2 YYEKEE (reference sequence). V was clipped by 0 bases and J by 2 bases, with 10 bases between them. This sample stems from a study of T cell responses to AZD1222 COVID-19 vaccine. V is TRBV5-5 and J is TRBJ2-3; TRBD1 might be the D (6 bases). Specimen: peripheral blood, collected on day 0 of AZD1222 vaccination. The sequence was obtained from an adult in good health. CDR3 protein: CASSLDGDTTDTQYF. In nucleotides, the CDR3 is TGTGCCAGCAGCTTGGACGGGGACACCACAGATACGCAGTATTTT.